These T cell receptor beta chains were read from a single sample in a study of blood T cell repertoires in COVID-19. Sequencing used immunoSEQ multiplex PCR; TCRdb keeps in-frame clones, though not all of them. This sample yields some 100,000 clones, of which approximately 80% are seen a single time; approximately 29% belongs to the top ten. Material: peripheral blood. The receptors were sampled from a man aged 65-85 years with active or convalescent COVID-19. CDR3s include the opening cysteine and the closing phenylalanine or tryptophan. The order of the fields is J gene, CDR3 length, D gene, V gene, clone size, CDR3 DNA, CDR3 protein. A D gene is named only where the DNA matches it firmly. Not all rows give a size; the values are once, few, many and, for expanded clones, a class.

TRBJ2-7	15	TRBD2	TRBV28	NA	TGTGCCAGCAGTTTTTTGGTGAGCGGGGGTAAAGAGCAGTACTTC	CASSFLVSGGKEQYF
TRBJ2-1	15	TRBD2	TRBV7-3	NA	TGTGCCAGCAGCTTAAGCGGGAGATCCGACAATGAGCAGTTCTTC	CASSLSGRSDNEQFF
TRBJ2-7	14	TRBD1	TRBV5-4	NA	TGTGCCAGCAGCCCTCGGGACAGGGTAAACGAGCAGTACTTC	CASSPRDRVNEQYF
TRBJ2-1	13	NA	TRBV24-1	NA	TGTGCCACCAGTGAAGGGGGGGGGAATGAGCAGTTCTTC	CATSEGGGNEQFF
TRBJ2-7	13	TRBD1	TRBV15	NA	TGTGCCACCAGCACCGACAGGGGGCTCGAGCAGTACTTC	CATSTDRGLEQYF
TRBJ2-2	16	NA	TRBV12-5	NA	TGTGCTAGTGGTTCCCCGGGGGGCTCGAACACCGGGGAGCTGTTTTTT	CASGSPGGSNTGELFF
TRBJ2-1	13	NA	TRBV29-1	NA	TGCAGCGTCGGCCTCCTAGCGACCCCTGAGCAGTTCTTC	CSVGLLATPEQFF
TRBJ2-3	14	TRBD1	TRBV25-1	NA	TGTGCCAGCAGTGAGACAGGGGTGCTGGATACGCAGTATTTT	CASSETGVLDTQYF
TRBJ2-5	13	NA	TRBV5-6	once	TGTGCCAGCAGTTACCCACTGCAAGAGACCCAGTACTTC	CASSYPLQETQYF
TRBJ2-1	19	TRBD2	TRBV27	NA	TGTGCCAGCAGTCCTGGACTAGCGGGAACTTTCTCCCCTTCCAATGAGCAGTTCTTC	CASSPGLAGTFSPSNEQFF
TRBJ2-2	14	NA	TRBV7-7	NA	TGTGCTAGCAGCTTAGGAGGGAGGACCGGGGAGCTGTTTTTT	CASSLGGRTGELFF
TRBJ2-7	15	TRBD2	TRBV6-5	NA	TGTGCCAGCAGTTACTCTTCGGGGACTAGCTCCGAGCAGTACTTC	CASSYSSGTSSEQYF
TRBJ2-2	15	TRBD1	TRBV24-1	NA	TGTGCCACCAGTGATGGACAGGGCAACACCGGGGAGCTGTTTTTT	CATSDGQGNTGELFF
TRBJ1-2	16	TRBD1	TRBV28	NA	TGTGCCAGCAGTTTGGGAGGCACCGGGACAGGGGTAGGCTACACCTTC	CASSLGGTGTGVGYTF
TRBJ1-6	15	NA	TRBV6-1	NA	TGTGCCAGCAGTGAAACGGGATCCTATAATTCACCCCTCCACTTT	CASSETGSYNSPLHF
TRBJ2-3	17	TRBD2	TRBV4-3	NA	TGCGCCAGCAGCCAAGCAGGGACTAGCGGGACCCTCGGCACGCAGTATTTT	CASSQAGTSGTLGTQYF
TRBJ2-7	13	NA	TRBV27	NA	TGTGCCAGCAGCAATAGCATGTCCTACGAGCAGTACTTC	CASSNSMSYEQYF
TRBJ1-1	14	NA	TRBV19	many	TGTGCCAGTATTGGGTGGGCAGAGTACACTGAAGCTTTCTTT	CASIGWAEYTEAFF
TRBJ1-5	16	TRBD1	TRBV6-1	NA	TGTGCCAGCAGTGATTTATGGGGGACAGGGTTATCAGCCCAGCATTTT	CASSDLWGTGLSAQHF
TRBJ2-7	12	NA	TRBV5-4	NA	TGTGCCAGCAGTCTGGACAAAAACGAGCAGTACTTC	CASSLDKNEQYF
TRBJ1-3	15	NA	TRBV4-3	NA	TGCGCCAGCAGCCAAGATCCGGACAGAAGAGACACCATATATTTT	CASSQDPDRRDTIYF
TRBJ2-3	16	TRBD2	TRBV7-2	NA	TGTGCCAGCAGCTTAATAGGTCGGGAGGCCCGGGGTACGCAGTATTTT	CASSLIGREARGTQYF
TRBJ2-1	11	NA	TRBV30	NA	TGTGCCTGGAGTGGTCGAGGTGAGCAGTTCTTC	CAWSGRGEQFF
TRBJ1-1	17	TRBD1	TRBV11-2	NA	TGTGCCAGCAGCTTCAGTCGGGACAGGGGGGTGAACACTGAAGCTTTCTTT	CASSFSRDRGVNTEAFF
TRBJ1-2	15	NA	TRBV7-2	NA	TGTGCCAGCAGCCCCCGGCGGGGATTTATCTATGGCTACACCTTC	CASSPRRGFIYGYTF
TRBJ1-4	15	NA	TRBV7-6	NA	TGTGCCAGCAGATTTCGGGACACTGTTAATGAAAAACTGTTTTTT	CASRFRDTVNEKLFF
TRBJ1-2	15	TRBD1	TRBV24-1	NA	TGTGCCACCAGTGATTCGCGGCAGGGGGCGTATGGCTACACCTTC	CATSDSRQGAYGYTF
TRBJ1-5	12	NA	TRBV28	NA	TGTGCCAGCAGTTTCCGGAATCAGCCCCAGCATTTT	CASSFRNQPQHF
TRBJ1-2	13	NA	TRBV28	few	TGTGCCAGCAGTTTTCGGGGAGGGTATGGCTACACCTTC	CASSFRGGYGYTF
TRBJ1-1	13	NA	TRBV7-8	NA	TGTGCCAGCAGCTTCCAGGGGAACACTGAAGCTTTCTTT	CASSFQGNTEAFF
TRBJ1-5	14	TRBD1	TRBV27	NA	TGTGCCAGCAGTTCCGGGACAGGGTATCAGCCCCAGCATTTT	CASSSGTGYQPQHF
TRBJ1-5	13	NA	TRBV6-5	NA	TGTGCCAGCAGATACCAGGGGAACCAGCCCCAGCATTTT	CASRYQGNQPQHF
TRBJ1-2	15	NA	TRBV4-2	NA	TGTGCCAGCAGCCAAAATACCAGAACTACCTATGGCTACACCTTC	CASSQNTRTTYGYTF
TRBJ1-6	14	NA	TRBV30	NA	TGTGCCTGGAGTGCAGGGACTTATGATTCACCCCTCCACTTT	CAWSAGTYDSPLHF
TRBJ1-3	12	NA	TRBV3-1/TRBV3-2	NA	TGTGCCAGCCAATCGGGAGGAAACACCATATATTTT	CASQSGGNTIYF
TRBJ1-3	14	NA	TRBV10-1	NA	TGCGCCAGCAGTTCTGGCCTCCGAGGAAACACCATATATTTT	CASSSGLRGNTIYF
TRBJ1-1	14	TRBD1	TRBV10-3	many	TGTGCCATCAGCGACAGGGGGACAAACACTGAAGCTTTCTTT	CAISDRGTNTEAFF
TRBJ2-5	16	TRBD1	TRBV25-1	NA	TGTGCCAGCAGTGGGGACAGGGGGCGGTTTGGGGAGACCCAGTACTTC	CASSGDRGRFGETQYF
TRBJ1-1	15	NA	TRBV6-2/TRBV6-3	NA	TGTGCCAGCAGTTTGGGACACAGAATGAACACTGAAGCTTTCTTT	CASSLGHRMNTEAFF
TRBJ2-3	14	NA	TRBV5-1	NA	TGCGCCAGCAGCTTTGCGGGTAGCACAGATACGCAGTATTTT	CASSFAGSTDTQYF
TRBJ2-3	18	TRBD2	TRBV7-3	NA	TGTGCCAGCAGCTTAACGGGTAGCGGGGGGCCTAGCACAGATACGCAGTATTTT	CASSLTGSGGPSTDTQYF
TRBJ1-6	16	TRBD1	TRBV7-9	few	TGTGCCAGCAGCCAATTCTCGGGACAGAGTAATTCACCCCTCCACTTT	CASSQFSGQSNSPLHF
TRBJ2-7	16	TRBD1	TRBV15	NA	TGTGCCACCAGCAGCGAAACAGGGGTAGCCCCCTACGAGCAGTACTTC	CATSSETGVAPYEQYF
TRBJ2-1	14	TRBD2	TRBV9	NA	TGTGCCAGCAGCCCCGGGACTAGCTGGAATGAGCAGTTCTTC	CASSPGTSWNEQFF
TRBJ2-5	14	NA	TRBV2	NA	TGTGCCAGCAGTGAAGCATATAGTTTCGAGACCCAGTACTTC	CASSEAYSFETQYF
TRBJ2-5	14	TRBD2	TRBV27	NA	TGTGCCAGCAGTTACGGACTAGCGTTTGAGACCCAGTACTTC	CASSYGLAFETQYF
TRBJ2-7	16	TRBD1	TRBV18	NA	TGTGCCAGCTCACCACCCCCGGGACAGGGTCCCCACGAGCAGTACTTC	CASSPPPGQGPHEQYF
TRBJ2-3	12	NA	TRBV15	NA	TGTGCCACCAGCCTGGCCGAAGATACGCAGTATTTT	CATSLAEDTQYF
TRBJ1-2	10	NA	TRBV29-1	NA	TGCAGCGTTTTAAACTATGGCTACACCTTC	CSVLNYGYTF
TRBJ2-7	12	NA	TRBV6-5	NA	TGTGCCAGCAGTCCCCGCTCGAGGGTGCAGTACTTC	CASSPRSRVQYF
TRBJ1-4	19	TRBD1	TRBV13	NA	TGTGCCAGCAGCTTAAGGTTGTTGACAGGGGGGTCTCCCAATGAAAAACTGTTTTTT	CASSLRLLTGGSPNEKLFF
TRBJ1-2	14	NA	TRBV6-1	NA	TGTGCCAGCAGTGAGTTGGGGCAAGGAGCTGGCTACACCTTC	CASSELGQGAGYTF
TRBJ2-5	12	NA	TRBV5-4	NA	TGTGCCAGCAGCATTGCTAGAGAGACCCAGTACTTC	CASSIARETQYF
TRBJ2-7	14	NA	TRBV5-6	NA	TGTGCCAGCAGCCCCATGGTAGAAACCTACGAGCAGTACTTC	CASSPMVETYEQYF
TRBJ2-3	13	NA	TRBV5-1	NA	TGCGCCAGCAGCTATGTGGGCCCAGATACGCAGTATTTT	CASSYVGPDTQYF